This note documents a single T cell receptor beta chain sequence. This sample was included in a study of sequential checkpoint blockade in melanoma. Assay: immunoSEQ multiplex PCR; the TCRdb copy retains only in-frame clones and omits some. The repertoire includes over 15,000 clones, around two thirds of them detected once, and 12% sits in the top ten. Trimming pared 2 bases from V and 9 bases from J, leaving 17 bases between. CDR1 is MNHEY and CDR2 is SMNVEV in the germline V gene (reference sequence). The CDR3 runs 15 residues. Treatment defined: randomized to nivolumab then ipilimumab (arm A) or the reverse (arm B). No patient had prior DNA-damaging chemotherapy.

The clonotype comes from a human donor with melanoma. The input for sequencing was CD8+ T cells sorted from blood (inferred from file names), taken from a patient given nivolumab and ipilimumab in sequence. This rearrangement joins TRBV27 to TRBJ2-1; possible D gene TRBD1, 6 bases. The CDR3 DNA sequence: TGTGCCAGCAGTTTAGGGACACCAGTTTCGGGTGAGCAGTTCTTC. Translating it yields CASSLGTPVSGEQFF.